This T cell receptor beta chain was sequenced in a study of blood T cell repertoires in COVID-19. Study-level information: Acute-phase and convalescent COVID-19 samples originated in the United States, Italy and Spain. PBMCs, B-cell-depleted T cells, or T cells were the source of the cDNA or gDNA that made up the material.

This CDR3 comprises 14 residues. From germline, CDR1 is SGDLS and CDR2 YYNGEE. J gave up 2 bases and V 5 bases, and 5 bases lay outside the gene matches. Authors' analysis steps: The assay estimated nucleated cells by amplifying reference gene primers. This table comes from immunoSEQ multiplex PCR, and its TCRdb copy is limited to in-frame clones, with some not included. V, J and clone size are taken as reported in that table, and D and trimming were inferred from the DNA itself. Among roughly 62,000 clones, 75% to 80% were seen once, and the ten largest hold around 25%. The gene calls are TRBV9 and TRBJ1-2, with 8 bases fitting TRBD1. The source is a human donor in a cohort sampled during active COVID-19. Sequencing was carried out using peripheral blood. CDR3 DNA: TGTGCCAGCAGAAGGACAGGGCCCAACTATGGCTACACCTTC. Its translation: CASRRTGPNYGYTF.